The T cell receptor beta chain under discussion was sequenced for a study of blood T cell repertoires in COVID-19. In the authors' workflow: Researchers report that nucleated cell counts were estimated from reference gene primer amplification. Generated by immunoSEQ multiplex PCR, the TCRdb table keeps only in-frame clones and is missing some. V and J calls and clone size are as listed in that table; D and trimming were resolved from the DNA. Of about 280,000 clones listed, about four fifths are singletons. Living in 24 US areas, the participants were between roughly 18 and 89 years of age. Clinical histories supplied by participants themselves formed the basis of cohort assignment. Germline CDR1 and CDR2: SGHTA and FQGTGA. The length of the CDR3 is 17 residues. V was cut by 5 bases and J by 1 base, with 15 bases left in between.

The clonotype comes from a man aged 35 to 55 who had been exposed to COVID-19. Sample: PBMCs or T cells enriched from blood (not recorded which). The V gene is TRBV7-3, the J gene TRBJ2-6; possible D gene TRBD2, 5 bases. The CDR3 sequence is CASSLTGTPSGANVLTF. Written as DNA, the CDR3 is TGTGCCAGCAGCCTCACGGGAACCCCATCTGGGGCCAACGTCCTGACTTTC.